These 11 T cell receptor beta chains came from one sample sequenced in a study of CD8+CD57+ T cells in acquired aplastic anemia. Genomic DNA, the template, was used for profiling of the TCR beta VDJ and CDR3. TCRdb passed the reads through MiXCR, listing each CDR3 protein once. The repertoire holds approximately 200,000 distinct CDR3 sequences, with around three fifths as singletons. Sequencing used sorted CD4+, CD8+, or CD8+CD57+ T cells (not recorded which) from PBMCs. The receptors were sampled from a human donor with severe aplastic anemia or a healthy control (not recorded which).

This clonotype was counted many times. J is TRBJ2-7 and V is TRBV7-2; D unresolved. This CDR3 has 9 amino acids. V lost 5 bases and J lost 13, with 9 bases in between. Germline loops: CDR1 SGHTA, CDR2 FQGNSA. The CDR3 loop reads CASSPPRYF. In nucleotides, the CDR3 is TGTGCCAGCAGCCCCCCCCGATACTTC.

This clonotype was found many times. This chain connects TRBV11-2 to TRBJ2-7; 9 positions agree with TRBD2. The germline V gene has CDR1 SGHAT and CDR2 FQNNGV. Trimming at V came to 3 bases and at J to 3 bases, leaving 3 bases not matched to a gene. This CDR3 region has 14 residues. CDR3: CASSFGGGDYEQYF. CDR3 DNA: TGTGCCAGCAGCTTCGGCGGGGGGGACTACGAGCAGTACTTC.

This sequence joins TRBV19 and TRBJ2-1; 9 nucleotides agree with TRBD1. The CDR3 extends over 14 amino acids. V lost 6 bases and J lost 5; bases outside the gene matches: 5. The germline CDR1 and CDR2 sequences are LNHDA and SQIVND (reference sequence). The CDR3 sequence: CASSKQGANNEQFF. The CDR3 DNA sequence: TGTGCCAGTAGCAAACAGGGGGCCAACAATGAGCAGTTCTTC.

This clonotype was counted a few times. This chain uses TRBV9 with TRBJ1-6; tentatively, D is TRBD1 (5 bases). The germline gives CDR1 SGDLS, CDR2 YYNGEE. CDR3 length equals 16 residues. V was pared by 3 bases and J by 4 bases, with 14 bases between. The CDR3: CASSDRGREYNSPLHF. The CDR3 DNA sequence: TGTGCCAGCAGCGATCGAGGCAGGGAGTATAATTCACCCCTCCACTTT.

The genes are TRBV9 and TRBJ1-5; no clear D. The CDR3 extends over 17 amino acids. Deletions cut 4 bases from V and 2 bases from J, with 19 bases between. Germline V CDR1 and CDR2: SGDLS, YYNGEE. The CDR3 DNA reads TGTGCCAGCAGCTTAACAGCTAGCCCATACGGCAATCAGCCCCAGCATTTT. Its protein product is CASSLTASPYGNQPQHF.

The chain uses TRBV29-1 and TRBJ2-3; 9 nucleotides match TRBD1. Germline V gene data show CDR1 as SQVTM and CDR2 as ANQGSEA. V was pared by 2 bases and J by 1 base, with 4 bases of the junction left unmatched. The CDR3 consists of 15 residues. The CDR3 spells CSVEMGQGGTDTQYF. The CDR3 DNA reads as TGCAGCGTTGAAATGGGACAGGGAGGCACAGATACGCAGTATTTT.

J is TRBJ2-7 and V is TRBV12-3 or TRBV12-4; TRBD2 matches at 11 bases. V gave up 2 bases and J gave up 5 bases; unmatched junction bases: 5. The CDR3 is 15 residues long. CDR3 sequence: CASSLLAGGRHEQYF. The CDR3, as DNA: TGTGCCAGCAGTTTACTAGCGGGAGGTCGCCACGAGCAGTACTTC.

This clonotype occurred many times. The rearrangement uses TRBV5-6 and TRBJ2-1; tentatively, D is TRBD1 (5 bases). Germline-derived CDR1 and CDR2 are SGHDT and YYEEEE. Trimming pared 1 base from V and 6 bases from J, leaving 11 bases between. CDR3 length: 14 amino acids. CDR3 sequence (DNA): TGTGCCAGCAGCTTGTCAGCAGGGTTCAATGAGCAGTTCTTC. Translating gives CASSLSAGFNEQFF.

To note about this clonotype: At one end the junction does not follow the germline gene, possibly because of a read error. The gene calls are TRBV7-2 and TRBJ2-1; D gene ambiguous. Germline V gene sequence: CDR1 SGHTA, CDR2 FQGNSA. This CDR3 contains 13 residues. The CDR3 nucleotides read TGCGCCAGCAGCCAAGACGGAGTTTATGAGCAGTTCTTC. Translated, it gives CASSQDGVYEQFF.

There are many counts of this clonotype. The chain is built from TRBV19 and TRBJ1-5; 7 positions match TRBD1. Germline assignment: CDR1 LNHDA and CDR2 SQIVND (reference sequence). The V segment lost 2 bases and the J segment 0 bases; nucleotides outside the gene matches: 10. The CDR3 is 18 amino acids. The CDR3: CASSIPTGETRSNQPQHF. CDR3 DNA: TGTGCCAGTAGTATACCAACAGGGGAAACACGTAGCAATCAGCCCCAGCATTTT.

The chain employs TRBV4-2 and TRBJ2-5; 9 nucleotides align to TRBD2. The V and J ends lost 2 bases and 1 base, in that order; junction bases with no gene match: 11. The CDR3 has 18 amino acids. Germline V lookup: CDR1 LGHNA, CDR2 YNFKEQ. The CDR3 DNA sequence: TGTGCCAGCAGCCAAATGTTTGAGCGGGGGGCCCTCCAAGAGACCCAGTACTTC. It specifies CASSQMFERGALQETQYF.